The source of this TCR beta chain is a study of blood T cell repertoires in COVID-19. Turning to the study itself: Specimens from acute and convalescent COVID-19 originated in the United States, Italy and Spain.

Using immunoSEQ multiplex PCR, the repertoire was profiled, and TCRdb retains in-frame clones only, with some absent. The sample yields 410,000 or so clones, 70% to 90% seen once. Sequenced input: peripheral blood. The sequence came from a woman in her 30s with active or convalescent COVID-19.

The CDR3 DNA follows: TGTGCCAGCAGTTTATCGGCGGGGTCCACTGGGTCCTACGAGCAGTACTTC. This codes for CASSLSAGSTGSYEQYF. This chain joins TRBV27 and TRBJ2-7, with D perhaps TRBD2 (6 bases). The CDR3 loop spans 17 amino acids. V lost 0 bases, J lost 1 base, and 16 bases lay in between. Germline V CDR1 and CDR2: MNHEY, SMNVEV (reference sequence).